This T cell receptor beta chain was captured by sequencing in a study of blood T cells in healthy people across ages. Study results and caveats: Diversity estimated from one million T cells was considered an underestimate.

Germline V gene sequence: CDR1 MNHEY, CDR2 SMNVEV (reference sequence). With 6 bases removed from V and 12 bases from J, the gap between germline ends came to 15 bases. The CDR3 length is 12 residues. Sample-barcoded 5' priming and a J-beta primer mix drove a second PCR of roughly 6 to 12 cycles. TCRdb independently ran MiXCR on the 5' RACE reads; one entry per CDR3 protein. Of some 730,000 distinct CDR3 sequences in the sample, about 24% were seen once. This clonotype was observed a few times. What it binds is not known. Sequencing was done on a sample of blood. The clonotype was recovered from a man aged 70 or older in good health. V usage is TRBV27 and J usage is TRBJ2-1, with D uncertain. The CDR3 is CASSRLPLMQFF. The CDR3 DNA reads TGTGCCAGCAGCCGACTCCCCCTAATGCAGTTCTTC.